This TCR beta chain originates from a study of STAT5B mutations in CD4+ large granular lymphocyte leukemia. To note about this clone: Its antigen is still unknown.

Healthy controls were blood donor buffy coats. This was a survey-level run. Authors' analysis steps: Lowest detectable productive clonotype frequency was 2.59 x 10-5. Sequencing was performed with immunoSEQ multiplex PCR; in TCRdb, only in-frame clones are kept and a portion is missing. V and J calls and clone size are copied from that table; D and trimming were computed from the DNA. In the table there are 30,000 to 35,000 clones, about 90% of which are singletons. Trimming took 2 bases from V and 7 from J, leaving 15 bases between them. The CDR3 runs to 14 residues. Germline CDR1 reads ENHRY; CDR2 reads SYGVKD. Study results and limitations: TRBV06-family usage was enriched in top patient clones (8/27) versus controls (2/35).

The origin of this receptor is a human donor in good health. This chain joins TRBV10-3 and TRBJ2-7; possibly TRBD2 for D (7 bases). Sample: CD4+ T cells from blood buffy coats. The CDR3 reads CAISERAEGGEQYF. In DNA form, the CDR3 reads TGTGCCATCAGTGAGAGAGCGGAGGGGGGGGAGCAGTACTTC.